The 4 T cell receptor beta chains presented below share a single source sample, sequenced in a study of cytomegalovirus exposure and HLA in healthy donors. The study ran its PCR with 60 Vbeta and 13 Jbeta primers. The table came from immunoSEQ multiplex PCR; TCRdb's copy has only in-frame clones and leaves some out. This sample yields 150,000 to 200,000 clones, of which more than 80% are seen a single time; about 7.7% belongs to the top ten. Sequencing was carried out using PBMCs. The source of these receptors is a woman in her thirties in good health and CMV-seropositive.

The V call is TRBV5-1, the J call TRBJ2-3, with TRBD2 matching 7 bases. V dropped 4 bases and J dropped 2; count of bases not matched to a gene: 4. This CDR3 spans 14 amino acids. Germline V gene lookup returns CDR1 SGHRS and CDR2 YFSETQ. The CDR3 here is CASSPGGTTDTQYF. As DNA, the CDR3 is TGCGCCAGCAGCCCCGGGGGGACCACAGATACGCAGTATTTT. Variable domain in full (rest from reference TRBV5-1 and TRBJ2-3): KAGVTQTPRYLIKTRGQQVTLSCSPISGHRSVSWYQQTPGQGLQFLFEYFSETQRNKGNFPGRFSGRQFSNSRSEMNVSTLELGDSALYLCASSPGGTTDTQYFGPGTRLTVL.

The V and J genes are TRBV6-6 and TRBJ2-7; TRBD1 matches at 7 bases. Per the germline V gene, CDR1 is MNHNY and CDR2 is SVGAGI (reference sequence). CDR3 size: 12 residues. V lost 8 bases to trimming and J lost 2 bases; unmatched junction nucleotides: 3. Here the CDR3 DNA reads TGTGCCAGCCGACAGGGAGCCTACGAGCAGTACTTC. Protein product: CASRQGAYEQYF.

The chain has TRBV2 and TRBJ1-1, with a possible D match to TRBD1 (6 bases). V lost 5 bases and J lost 8, with 12 bases in between. CDR1 and CDR2 (germline): SNHLY, FYNNEI. This CDR3 has 12 amino acids. The CDR3 is CASSRGFLEAFF. The CDR3 nucleotides are TGTGCCAGCAGTAGGGGGTTCCTAGAAGCTTTCTTT.

The CDR3 loop is CASSARGEGLDNEQFF. In DNA, the CDR3 is TGTGCCAGCAGTGCCCGCGGGGAAGGGTTAGACAATGAGCAGTTCTTC. The rearrangement links TRBV28 to TRBJ2-1; D possibly corresponds to TRBD2 (6 bases). The germline gives CDR1 MDHEN, CDR2 SYDVKM. Deletions cut 5 bases from V and 5 bases from J, with 19 bases between. CDR3 length: 16 residues.